This TCR beta chain was recovered during a study of Tregs in tolerant kidney transplant recipients. The study's findings and limits: For some patients, primers changed over time, blocking nucleotide-level comparison. No direct test of biological reproducibility was done here. Validation in larger populations is needed because few patients were studied.

A word on this clone: Antigen unknown. The read gets to within 3 residues of the CDR3 end, and the germline J gene fills in the rest.

The V gene lost 7 bases and the J gene lost 3 bases, with 15 bases spanning the gap. This CDR3 has 14 residues. Germline-derived CDR1 and CDR2 are SNHLY and FYNNEI. The nonmyeloablative bone marrow transplants came from related graft donors, with transient mixed chimerism. Unstimulated Tregs (CD4+CD25+CD127-) and CD4+CD25- non-Tregs were sorted from PBMCs. Profiled with immunoSEQ multiplex PCR; TCRdb holds only in-frame clones, not every one. The sample includes about 5,300 clones. The source of this sequence is a human patient who received a combined kidney and bone marrow transplant. Some T cells may be graft donor cells. The chain is built from TRBV2 and TRBJ2-5, with a tentative D call TRBD2 (5 bases). Material: CD4+ T cells from blood (PBMCs), obtained approximately 15 months after the transplant. CDR3 amino acids: CASTPLEGEETQYF. Incomplete CDR3 DNA: TGTGCCAGCACCCCGTTAGAGGGCGAAGAGACC.